This passage covers 5 T cell receptor beta chains from one sample sequenced in a study of T cell changes during pregnancy in multiple sclerosis. Measured with immunoSEQ multiplex PCR; TCRdb has only the in-frame clones, and not every one. The sample yields 90,000 to 120,000 clones, roughly 92% seen once. The sequenced sample was peripheral blood, obtained in the third trimester of pregnancy. These receptors originate from a female donor in good health, enrolled as a control in a pregnancy study.

V usage is TRBV7-3 and J usage is TRBJ1-3; D unclear. This CDR3 region has 14 residues. With 2 bases removed from V and 1 base from J, the gap between germline ends came to 6 bases. Germline CDR1 SGHTA, CDR2 FQGTGA. This CDR3 reads CASSLSTSGNTIYF. CDR3 DNA: TGTGCCAGCAGCTTATCAACATCTGGAAACACCATATATTTT.

The chain couples TRBV7-2 to TRBJ2-1; 9 bases match TRBD2. The V gene's germline CDR1 is SGHTA and CDR2 FQGNSA. The CDR3 spans 16 residues. Trimming removed 8 bases from V and 9 bases from J; junction bases left unmatched: 17. CDR3 region: CASSTSRGRGGSEQFF. DNA for the CDR3: TGTGCCAGCTCAACTAGTCGGGGGCGGGGGGGCTCTGAGCAGTTCTTC.

J is TRBJ1-1 and V is TRBV5-4; 7 bases align to TRBD1. CDR3 length: 14 amino acids. V trimming: 0 bases; J trimming: 7 bases; junction bases outside the gene matches: 6. Germline V gene data show CDR1 as SGHNT and CDR2 as YYREEE (reference sequence). The CDR3 DNA reads as TGTGCCAGCAGCTTGGCCCTGGGACAGAGTGAAGCTTTCTTT. It encodes CASSLALGQSEAFF.

V is TRBV18 and J is TRBJ2-7; D might be TRBD1 (6 bases). In germline, CDR1 is KGHSH, CDR2 LQKENI. V lost 1 base and J lost 5, with 12 bases in between. The CDR3 is 14 residues long. CDR3 bases: TGTGCCAGCTCACCACGGGTGGCAGGGGACGAGCAGTACTTC. Its protein product is CASSPRVAGDEQYF. The full variable domain, rest sourced from reference TRBV18 and TRBJ2-7, is NAGVMQNPRHLVRRRGQEARLRCSPMKGHSHVYWYRQLPEEGLKFMVYLQKENIIDESGMPKERFSAEFPKEGPSILRIQQVVRGDSAAYFCASSPRVAGDEQYFGPGTRLTVT.

The chain joins TRBV15 to TRBJ1-6; D perhaps matches TRBD1 (6 bases). The CDR3 covers 18 residues. Germline V lookup: CDR1 LNHNV, CDR2 YYDKDF (reference sequence). Between the trimmed V and J ends, which lost 0 bases and 3 bases, there was a span of 15 bases. In DNA, the CDR3 is TGTGCCACCAGCAGAGAAGCAAGGGGGGGCCACTATAATTCACCCCTCCACTTT. Translation gives CATSREARGGHYNSPLHF.